This is a list of T cell receptor beta chains from one sample in a study of T-cell memory formation after mild COVID-19. One entry per CDR3 protein results from TCRdb running MiXCR on the 5' RACE reads. The sample has almost 45,000 distinct CDR3 sequences; approximately 7% are singletons. The sequenced sample consisted of PBMCs or a T cell subset sorted from them (not recorded which). The origin of the receptors is an adult who had mild COVID-19 (a few samples of this study predate the infection). Cell type and time point are not known. The CDR3 runs from the conserved cysteine through the conserved F or W. Fields, in order: J gene, V gene, CDR3 length, clone size, D gene, CDR3 protein, CDR3 DNA. D genes are given only for firm matches. The size of a clone is reported for some rows only, either as once, few or many, or as a class for expanded clones.

J gene: TRBJ1-1
V gene: TRBV12-3/TRBV12-4
CDR3 length: 14
clone size: many
D gene: NA
CDR3 protein: CASSFGLQGLEAFF
CDR3 DNA: TGTGCCAGCAGTTTCGGATTACAGGGTCTGGAGGCTTTCTTT

J gene: TRBJ1-5
V gene: TRBV2
CDR3 length: 14
clone size: few
D gene: NA
CDR3 protein: CATAISGVGQPQHF
CDR3 DNA: TGTGCCACCGCAATCTCAGGCGTAGGTCAGCCCCAGCATTTT

J gene: TRBJ1-1
V gene: TRBV7-2
CDR3 length: 13
clone size: few
D gene: NA
CDR3 protein: CASSPRPNTEAFF
CDR3 DNA: TGTGCCAGCAGCCCCCGACCCAACACTGAAGCTTTCTTT

J gene: TRBJ2-2
V gene: TRBV12-3/TRBV12-4
CDR3 length: 15
clone size: few
D gene: TRBD2
CDR3 protein: CASRTTVGRTGELFF
CDR3 DNA: TGTGCCAGCAGGACGACAGTCGGGAGGACCGGGGAGCTGTTTTTT

J gene: TRBJ1-1
V gene: TRBV5-1
CDR3 length: 15
clone size: few
D gene: NA
CDR3 protein: CASSYGQGPSTEAFF
CDR3 DNA: TGCGCCAGCAGCTATGGCCAGGGGCCATCCACTGAAGCTTTCTTT

J gene: TRBJ1-5
V gene: TRBV25-1
CDR3 length: 12
clone size: few
D gene: NA
CDR3 protein: CASSEGGLAQHF
CDR3 DNA: TGTGCCAGCAGTGAGGGGGGTCTGGCCCAGCATTTT

J gene: TRBJ1-2
V gene: TRBV5-1
CDR3 length: 15
clone size: few
D gene: NA
CDR3 protein: CASSLGGTQSVGYTF
CDR3 DNA: TGCGCCAGCAGCCTGGGGGGGACCCAATCGGTTGGCTACACCTTC

J gene: TRBJ1-1
V gene: TRBV27
CDR3 length: 14
clone size: NA
D gene: TRBD1
CDR3 protein: CASSFTGGNTEAFF
CDR3 DNA: TGTGCCAGCAGTTTCACAGGGGGGAACACTGAAGCTTTCTTT

J gene: TRBJ2-5
V gene: TRBV29-1
CDR3 length: 18
clone size: many
D gene: NA
CDR3 protein: CSVGSHSSHRPSQGTQYF
CDR3 DNA: TGCAGCGTTGGTTCCCATTCCTCTCACAGGCCCTCACAAGGGACCCAGTACTTC

J gene: TRBJ2-5
V gene: TRBV5-5
CDR3 length: 16
clone size: NA
D gene: TRBD1
CDR3 protein: CASSWGRQGAIETQYF
CDR3 DNA: TGTGCCAGCAGCTGGGGAAGACAGGGGGCTATAGAGACCCAGTACTTC

J gene: TRBJ2-7
V gene: TRBV24-1
CDR3 length: 14
clone size: few
D gene: NA
CDR3 protein: CATSDRGQRDEQYF
CDR3 DNA: TGTGCCACCAGTGATAGAGGACAGCGTGACGAGCAGTACTTC

J gene: TRBJ1-4
V gene: TRBV15
CDR3 length: 15
clone size: many
D gene: TRBD1
CDR3 protein: CATSGGTGFNEKLFF
CDR3 DNA: TGTGCCACCTCCGGAGGGACAGGTTTTAATGAAAAACTGTTTTTT

J gene: TRBJ1-3
V gene: TRBV7-3
CDR3 length: 15
clone size: few
D gene: NA
CDR3 protein: CASSLIGETGNTIYF
CDR3 DNA: TGTGCCAGCAGCTTAATTGGGGAAACTGGAAACACCATATATTTT

J gene: TRBJ1-2
V gene: TRBV6-5
CDR3 length: 14
clone size: few
D gene: NA
CDR3 protein: CASSYSTTGTGYTF
CDR3 DNA: TGTGCCAGCAGTTACTCGACCACAGGGACTGGCTACACCTTC

J gene: TRBJ1-1
V gene: TRBV27
CDR3 length: 16
clone size: many
D gene: NA
CDR3 protein: CASSFSGVDKNTEAFF
CDR3 DNA: TGTGCCAGCAGTTTCTCGGGGGTGGACAAGAACACTGAAGCTTTCTTT

J gene: TRBJ2-5
V gene: TRBV12-3/TRBV12-4
CDR3 length: 14
clone size: few
D gene: NA
CDR3 protein: CASSPRQVQETQYF
CDR3 DNA: TGTGCCAGCAGTCCCCGACAGGTACAAGAGACCCAGTACTTC

J gene: TRBJ2-1
V gene: TRBV12-3/TRBV12-4
CDR3 length: 13
clone size: many
D gene: NA
CDR3 protein: CASSLGQAGEQFF
CDR3 DNA: TGTGCCAGCAGTTTAGGGCAGGCAGGTGAGCAGTTCTTC

J gene: TRBJ1-6
V gene: TRBV11-2
CDR3 length: 16
clone size: few
D gene: TRBD1
CDR3 protein: CASSSPLTGVNSPLHF
CDR3 DNA: TGTGCCAGCAGCTCTCCGCTCACAGGGGTGAATTCACCCCTCCACTTT

J gene: TRBJ2-3
V gene: TRBV2
CDR3 length: 15
clone size: NA
D gene: NA
CDR3 protein: CASSGLHPSTDTQYF
CDR3 DNA: TGTGCCAGCAGTGGGTTACACCCTAGCACAGATACGCAGTATTTT

J gene: TRBJ1-6
V gene: TRBV4-1
CDR3 length: 15
clone size: many
D gene: TRBD1
CDR3 protein: CASSRLTGDSSPLHF
CDR3 DNA: TGCGCCAGCAGCCGCCTGACAGGGGATAGTTCACCCCTCCACTTT

J gene: TRBJ1-1
V gene: TRBV5-1
CDR3 length: 14
clone size: few
D gene: NA
CDR3 protein: CASSHGDGNTEAFF
CDR3 DNA: TGCGCCAGCAGCCACGGAGATGGGAACACTGAAGCTTTCTTT

J gene: TRBJ2-1
V gene: TRBV4-1
CDR3 length: 20
clone size: many
D gene: TRBD2
CDR3 protein: CASSQDQASGGPRSYNEQFF
CDR3 DNA: TGCGCCAGCAGCCAAGATCAGGCTAGCGGGGGCCCTCGGTCCTACAATGAGCAGTTCTTC

J gene: TRBJ1-2
V gene: TRBV30
CDR3 length: 12
clone size: NA
D gene: NA
CDR3 protein: CAWSVTAGGYTF
CDR3 DNA: TGTGCCTGGAGTGTCACGGCAGGGGGCTACACCTTC

J gene: TRBJ2-1
V gene: TRBV10-3
CDR3 length: 12
clone size: many
D gene: NA
CDR3 protein: CAINGDGNEQFF
CDR3 DNA: TGTGCCATCAACGGGGACGGGAATGAGCAGTTCTTC

J gene: TRBJ1-1
V gene: TRBV29-1
CDR3 length: 15
clone size: NA
D gene: NA
CDR3 protein: CSAYCRTPKGTEAFF
CDR3 DNA: TGCAGCGCCTATTGTCGGACCCCGAAGGGGACTGAAGCTTTCTTT

J gene: TRBJ1-1
V gene: TRBV5-1
CDR3 length: 15
clone size: many
D gene: NA
CDR3 protein: CASRLTLGGNTEAFF
CDR3 DNA: TGCGCCAGCCGACTGACCCTAGGGGGAAACACTGAAGCTTTCTTT

J gene: TRBJ1-4
V gene: TRBV5-5
CDR3 length: 14
clone size: many
D gene: NA
CDR3 protein: CASSWGAGNEKLFF
CDR3 DNA: TGTGCCAGCAGCTGGGGTGCCGGAAATGAAAAACTGTTTTTT

J gene: TRBJ1-5
V gene: TRBV27
CDR3 length: 15
clone size: NA
D gene: NA
CDR3 protein: CASSFLGTSNQPQHF
CDR3 DNA: TGTGCCAGCAGTTTTCTAGGGACGAGCAATCAGCCCCAGCATTTT

J gene: TRBJ1-6
V gene: TRBV5-6
CDR3 length: 15
clone size: NA
D gene: NA
CDR3 protein: CASSVVGQGITALHF
CDR3 DNA: TGTGCCAGCAGCGTAGTGGGCCAGGGGATAACTGCCCTCCACTTT

J gene: TRBJ2-3
V gene: TRBV14
CDR3 length: 16
clone size: NA
D gene: NA
CDR3 protein: CASSQTWRQSTDTQYF
CDR3 DNA: TGTGCCAGCAGCCAGACTTGGCGGCAGAGCACAGATACGCAGTATTTT

J gene: TRBJ1-3
V gene: TRBV12-3/TRBV12-4
CDR3 length: 14
clone size: many
D gene: NA
CDR3 protein: CASTRGVPGNTIYF
CDR3 DNA: TGTGCCAGCACGCGAGGGGTCCCTGGAAACACCATATATTTT

J gene: TRBJ2-5
V gene: TRBV9
CDR3 length: 17
clone size: NA
D gene: NA
CDR3 protein: CASSAPTGRDFQETQYF
CDR3 DNA: TGTGCCAGCAGCGCACCAACTGGAAGAGATTTTCAAGAGACCCAGTACTTC

J gene: TRBJ2-7
V gene: TRBV12-3/TRBV12-4
CDR3 length: 11
clone size: many
D gene: NA
CDR3 protein: CASSLSSEQYF
CDR3 DNA: TGTGCCAGCAGTCTGAGCAGTGAGCAGTACTTC

J gene: TRBJ2-7
V gene: TRBV20-1
CDR3 length: 14
clone size: NA
D gene: NA
CDR3 protein: CSHEGSASSYEQYF
CDR3 DNA: TGCAGCCACGAGGGGAGCGCAAGCTCCTACGAGCAGTACTTC

J gene: TRBJ2-2
V gene: TRBV5-1
CDR3 length: 10
clone size: many
D gene: NA
CDR3 protein: CASINGELFF
CDR3 DNA: TGCGCCAGCATTAACGGGGAGCTGTTTTTT

J gene: TRBJ2-1
V gene: TRBV30
CDR3 length: 11
clone size: many
D gene: NA
CDR3 protein: CAWTLYNEQFF
CDR3 DNA: TGTGCCTGGACCCTTTACAATGAGCAGTTCTTC

J gene: TRBJ2-3
V gene: TRBV6-6
CDR3 length: 15
clone size: many
D gene: TRBD2
CDR3 protein: CASSPGGAGTDTQYF
CDR3 DNA: TGTGCCAGCAGCCCCGGGGGGGCCGGCACAGATACGCAGTATTTT

J gene: TRBJ2-1
V gene: TRBV30
CDR3 length: 15
clone size: many
D gene: NA
CDR3 protein: CAWGSMGARYNEQFF
CDR3 DNA: TGTGCCTGGGGTTCTATGGGCGCCCGATACAATGAGCAGTTCTTC

J gene: TRBJ2-1
V gene: TRBV12-3/TRBV12-4
CDR3 length: 14
clone size: NA
D gene: TRBD2
CDR3 protein: CARRVAGPYNEQFF
CDR3 DNA: TGTGCCAGAAGAGTAGCGGGGCCCTACAATGAGCAGTTCTTC

J gene: TRBJ2-1
V gene: TRBV15
CDR3 length: 15
clone size: few
D gene: NA
CDR3 protein: CATSRDRGRGHEQFF
CDR3 DNA: TGTGCCACCAGCAGAGATAGAGGCAGGGGCCATGAGCAGTTCTTC

J gene: TRBJ1-1
V gene: TRBV9
CDR3 length: 14
clone size: NA
D gene: NA
CDR3 protein: CASSVEDANTEAFF
CDR3 DNA: TGTGCCAGCAGCGTTGAGGATGCGAACACTGAAGCTTTCTTT

J gene: TRBJ1-1
V gene: TRBV4-3
CDR3 length: 14
clone size: NA
D gene: TRBD1
CDR3 protein: CASSHQGGNTEAFF
CDR3 DNA: TGCGCCAGCAGCCATCAGGGGGGGAACACTGAAGCTTTCTTT

J gene: TRBJ2-1
V gene: TRBV5-1
CDR3 length: 16
clone size: many
D gene: TRBD2
CDR3 protein: CASSGGSGETYNEQFF
CDR3 DNA: TGCGCCAGCAGCGGAGGGAGCGGGGAGACCTACAATGAGCAGTTCTTC

J gene: TRBJ2-4
V gene: TRBV5-1
CDR3 length: 12
clone size: many
D gene: NA
CDR3 protein: CASSSPSGIQYF
CDR3 DNA: TGCGCCAGCAGTTCACCCTCAGGCATTCAGTACTTC

J gene: TRBJ2-2
V gene: TRBV6-2/TRBV6-3
CDR3 length: 14
clone size: many
D gene: TRBD1
CDR3 protein: CASRETGVTGELFF
CDR3 DNA: TGTGCCAGCAGAGAGACAGGGGTGACCGGGGAGCTGTTTTTT

J gene: TRBJ2-1
V gene: TRBV30
CDR3 length: 13
clone size: NA
D gene: TRBD2
CDR3 protein: CAWSSGRDNEQFF
CDR3 DNA: TGTGCCTGGAGTAGCGGGAGAGACAATGAGCAGTTCTTC

J gene: TRBJ2-7
V gene: TRBV6-5
CDR3 length: 16
clone size: NA
D gene: TRBD1
CDR3 protein: CASSEGPGQGQWEQYF
CDR3 DNA: TGTGCCAGCAGTGAGGGGCCGGGACAGGGGCAATGGGAGCAGTACTTC

J gene: TRBJ2-1
V gene: TRBV9
CDR3 length: 16
clone size: NA
D gene: TRBD2
CDR3 protein: CASSPRWTSGSNEQFF
CDR3 DNA: TGTGCCAGCAGCCCCCGCTGGACTAGCGGTAGCAATGAGCAGTTCTTC

J gene: TRBJ2-7
V gene: TRBV5-1
CDR3 length: 15
clone size: many
D gene: NA
CDR3 protein: CASSLDWLGPYEQYF
CDR3 DNA: TGCGCCAGCAGCTTGGACTGGTTGGGTCCCTACGAGCAGTACTTC

J gene: TRBJ2-1
V gene: TRBV11-2
CDR3 length: 16
clone size: many
D gene: NA
CDR3 protein: CASSPRGLSSYNEQFF
CDR3 DNA: TGTGCCAGCAGCCCCAGAGGCTTAAGCTCCTACAATGAGCAGTTCTTC

J gene: TRBJ2-3
V gene: TRBV6-2/TRBV6-3
CDR3 length: 16
clone size: many
D gene: TRBD2
CDR3 protein: CASSQGGAGVGDTQYF
CDR3 DNA: TGTGCCAGCAGTCAAGGCGGAGCGGGAGTCGGAGATACGCAGTATTTT

J gene: TRBJ1-5
V gene: TRBV24-1
CDR3 length: 14
clone size: many
D gene: NA
CDR3 protein: CATSVGGGNQPQHF
CDR3 DNA: TGTGCCACCAGTGTGGGGGGCGGCAATCAGCCCCAGCATTTT

J gene: TRBJ2-7
V gene: TRBV29-1
CDR3 length: 12
clone size: NA
D gene: NA
CDR3 protein: CSAGGGLYEQYF
CDR3 DNA: TGCAGCGCGGGTGGGGGCCTCTACGAGCAGTACTTC

J gene: TRBJ2-7
V gene: TRBV5-1
CDR3 length: 16
clone size: medium-sized
D gene: NA
CDR3 protein: CASSRTTPRPTDEQYF
CDR3 DNA: TGCGCCAGCAGCCGGACTACCCCTAGGCCTACGGATGAGCAGTACTTC

J gene: TRBJ2-2
V gene: TRBV11-3
CDR3 length: 13
clone size: few
D gene: NA
CDR3 protein: CASRDANTGELFF
CDR3 DNA: TGTGCCAGCAGAGACGCGAACACCGGGGAGCTGTTTTTT

J gene: TRBJ2-5
V gene: TRBV20-1
CDR3 length: 13
clone size: many
D gene: TRBD2
CDR3 protein: CNPAGGPQETQYF
CDR3 DNA: TGCAACCCAGCGGGGGGGCCGCAAGAGACCCAGTACTTC

J gene: TRBJ2-5
V gene: TRBV18
CDR3 length: 14
clone size: few
D gene: NA
CDR3 protein: CASSPNPGPETQYF
CDR3 DNA: TGTGCCAGCTCTCCCAACCCGGGCCCCGAGACCCAGTACTTC